This T cell receptor gamma chain was sequenced for a study of intestinal T cells in coeliac disease. Whole-study findings and limits: CDR3 sequence counts may reflect PCR duplicates rather than true repeats.

A remark on this clone: Its specificity is unknown.

With V trimmed by 0 bases and J by 5 bases, 7 bases remained unmatched. Per germline, CDR1 EGSNGY and CDR2 YDSYNSKV. This CDR3 comprises 14 residues. Genomic DNA came from ten 5-µm formalin-fixed paraffin-embedded scrolls per case. Surplus diagnostic duodenal biopsies, formalin-fixed and paraffin-embedded, were fully anonymised and used. LymphoTrack primers amplified TRG sequences from about 180 ng of biopsy DNA. With CATT, TCRdb re-called clones from the multiplex PCR reads. The table lists 620 or so gamma-chain clones, roughly 50% of them singletons, with about 16% in the top ten. The sequenced sample was a duodenal biopsy. The sequence was collected from a human donor with celiac disease. The J gene is TRGJ1 or TRGJ2, the V gene TRGV2. The CDR3: CATWDGVRDYKKLF. DNA for the CDR3: TGTGCCACCTGGGACGGGGTTCGGGATTATAAGAAACTCTTT.